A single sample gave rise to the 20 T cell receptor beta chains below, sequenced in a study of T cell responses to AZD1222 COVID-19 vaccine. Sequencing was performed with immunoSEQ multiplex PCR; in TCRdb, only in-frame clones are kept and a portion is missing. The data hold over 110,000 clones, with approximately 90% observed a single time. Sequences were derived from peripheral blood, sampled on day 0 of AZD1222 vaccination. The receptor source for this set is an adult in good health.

The DNA of the CDR3 is TGTGCCAGTAGCAGGGAAGCAATCTACGAGCAGTACTTC. It specifies CASSREAIYEQYF. The rearrangement links TRBV19 to TRBJ2-7; possible D gene TRBD1, 5 bases. Trimming took 6 bases from V and 3 from J, leaving 12 bases between them. Germline CDR1 LNHDA, CDR2 SQIVND (reference sequence). This CDR3 is built from 13 residues.

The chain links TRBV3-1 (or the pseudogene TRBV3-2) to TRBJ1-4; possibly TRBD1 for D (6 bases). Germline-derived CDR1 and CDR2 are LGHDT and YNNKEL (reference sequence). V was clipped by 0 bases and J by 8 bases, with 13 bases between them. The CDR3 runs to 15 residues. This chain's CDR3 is CASSQELGADEKLFF. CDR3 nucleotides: TGTGCCAGCAGCCAAGAATTGGGGGCGGACGAAAAACTGTTTTTT.

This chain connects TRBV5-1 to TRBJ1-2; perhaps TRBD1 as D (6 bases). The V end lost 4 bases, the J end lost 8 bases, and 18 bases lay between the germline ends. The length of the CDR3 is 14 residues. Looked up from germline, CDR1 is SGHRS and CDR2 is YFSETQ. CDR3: CASSPPGQFGGYTF. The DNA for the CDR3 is TGCGCCAGCAGCCCTCCTGGACAGTTCGGGGGCTACACCTTC. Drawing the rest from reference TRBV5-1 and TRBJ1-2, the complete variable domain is KAGVTQTPRYLIKTRGQQVTLSCSPISGHRSVSWYQQTPGQGLQFLFEYFSETQRNKGNFPGRFSGRQFSNSRSEMNVSTLELGDSALYLCASSPPGQFGGYTFGSGTRLTVV.

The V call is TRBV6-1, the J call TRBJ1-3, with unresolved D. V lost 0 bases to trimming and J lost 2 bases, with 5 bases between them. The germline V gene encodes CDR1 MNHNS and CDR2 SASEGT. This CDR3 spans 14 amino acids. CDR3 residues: CASSEAGAGNTIYF. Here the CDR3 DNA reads TGTGCCAGCAGTGAAGCCGGTGCTGGAAACACCATATATTTT.

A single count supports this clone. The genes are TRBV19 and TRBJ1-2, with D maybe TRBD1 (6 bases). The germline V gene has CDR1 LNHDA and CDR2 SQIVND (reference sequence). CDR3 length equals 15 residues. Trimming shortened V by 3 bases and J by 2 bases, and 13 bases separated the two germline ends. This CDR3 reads CASSITGAENYGYTF. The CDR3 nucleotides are TGTGCCAGTAGTATTACGGGGGCCGAAAACTATGGCTACACCTTC.

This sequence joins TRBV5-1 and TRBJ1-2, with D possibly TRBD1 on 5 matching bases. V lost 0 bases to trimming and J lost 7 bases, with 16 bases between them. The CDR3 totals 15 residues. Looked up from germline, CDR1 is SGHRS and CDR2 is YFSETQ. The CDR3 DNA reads TGCGCCAGCAGCTTGGCCCCCCCGGGGGGAGCTGGCTACACCTTC. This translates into CASSLAPPGGAGYTF. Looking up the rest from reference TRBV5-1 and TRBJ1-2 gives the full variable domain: KAGVTQTPRYLIKTRGQQVTLSCSPISGHRSVSWYQQTPGQGLQFLFEYFSETQRNKGNFPGRFSGRQFSNSRSEMNVSTLELGDSALYLCASSLAPPGGAGYTFGSGTRLTVV.

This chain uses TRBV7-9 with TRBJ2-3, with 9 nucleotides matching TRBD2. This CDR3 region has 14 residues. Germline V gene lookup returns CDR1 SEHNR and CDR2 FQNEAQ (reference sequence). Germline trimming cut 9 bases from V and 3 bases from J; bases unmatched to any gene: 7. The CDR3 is CASNIAGATDTQYF. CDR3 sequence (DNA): TGTGCCAGTAATATAGCGGGAGCTACAGATACGCAGTATTTT.

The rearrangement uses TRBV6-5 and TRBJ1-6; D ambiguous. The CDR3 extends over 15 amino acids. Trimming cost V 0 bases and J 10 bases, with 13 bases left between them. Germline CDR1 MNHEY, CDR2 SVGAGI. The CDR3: CASSYSPPGRSPLHF. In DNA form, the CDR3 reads TGTGCCAGCAGTTACTCGCCCCCTGGACGATCACCCCTCCACTTT.

CDR3 sequence: CASSYSLEGTTPRQYF. For the CDR3, the DNA is TGTGCCAGCAGTTACTCCCTTGAGGGCACCACTCCTCGGCAGTACTTC. The rearrangement links TRBV6-2 or TRBV6-3 to TRBJ2-7; the D gene is possibly TRBD2 (5 bases). Per germline, CDR1 MNHEY and CDR2 SVGEGT. Trimming removed 0 bases at V and 9 bases at J, with 21 bases between. This CDR3 is 16 amino acids long.

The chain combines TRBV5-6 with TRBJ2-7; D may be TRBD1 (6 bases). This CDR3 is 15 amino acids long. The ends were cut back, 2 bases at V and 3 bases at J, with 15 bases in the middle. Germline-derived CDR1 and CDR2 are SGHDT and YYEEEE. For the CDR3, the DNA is TGTGCCAGCAGCTTTCGGGACATCGTCGACTACGAGCAGTACTTC. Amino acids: CASSFRDIVDYEQYF.

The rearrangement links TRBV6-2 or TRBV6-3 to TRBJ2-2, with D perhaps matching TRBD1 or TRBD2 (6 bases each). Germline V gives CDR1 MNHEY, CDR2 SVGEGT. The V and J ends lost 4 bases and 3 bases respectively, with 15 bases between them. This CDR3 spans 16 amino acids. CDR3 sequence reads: CASSFHPGADTGELFF. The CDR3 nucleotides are TGTGCCAGCAGTTTTCATCCGGGGGCGGACACCGGGGAGCTGTTTTTT.

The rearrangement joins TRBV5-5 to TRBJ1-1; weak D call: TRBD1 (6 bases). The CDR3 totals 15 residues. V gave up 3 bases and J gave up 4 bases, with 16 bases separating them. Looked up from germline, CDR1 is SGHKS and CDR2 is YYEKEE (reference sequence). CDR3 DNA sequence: TGTGCCAGCAGCTGGTCGGGGGCCTGGAGCACTGAAGCTTTCTTT. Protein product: CASSWSGAWSTEAFF.

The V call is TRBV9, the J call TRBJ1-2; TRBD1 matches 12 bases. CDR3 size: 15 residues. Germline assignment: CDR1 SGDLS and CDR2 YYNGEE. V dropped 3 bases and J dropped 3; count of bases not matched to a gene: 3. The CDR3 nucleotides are TGTGCCAGCAGCGCTAGGGACAGGGGGCACTATGGCTACACCTTC. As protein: CASSARDRGHYGYTF.

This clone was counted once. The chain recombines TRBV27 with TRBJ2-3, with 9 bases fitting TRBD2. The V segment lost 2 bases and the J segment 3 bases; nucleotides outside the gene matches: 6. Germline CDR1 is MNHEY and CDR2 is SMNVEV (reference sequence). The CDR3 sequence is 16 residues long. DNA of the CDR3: TGTGCCAGCAGTTTAAGGAAGGCGGGGGGGACAGATACGCAGTATTTT. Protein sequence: CASSLRKAGGTDTQYF.

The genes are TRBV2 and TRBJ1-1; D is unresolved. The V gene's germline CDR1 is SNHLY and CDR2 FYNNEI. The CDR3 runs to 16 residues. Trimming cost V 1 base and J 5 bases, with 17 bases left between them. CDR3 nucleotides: TGTGCCAGCAGTGAAGGGGTAACGGGGAGAGTTACTGAAGCTTTCTTT. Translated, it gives CASSEGVTGRVTEAFF.

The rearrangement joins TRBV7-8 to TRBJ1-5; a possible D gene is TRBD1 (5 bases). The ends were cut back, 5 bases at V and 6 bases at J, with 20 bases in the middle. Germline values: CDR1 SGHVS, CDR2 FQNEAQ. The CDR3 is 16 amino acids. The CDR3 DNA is TGTGCCAGCAGCCCGCCCCTGGCAGGGCCCAGTCAGCCCCAGCATTTT. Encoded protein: CASSPPLAGPSQPQHF.

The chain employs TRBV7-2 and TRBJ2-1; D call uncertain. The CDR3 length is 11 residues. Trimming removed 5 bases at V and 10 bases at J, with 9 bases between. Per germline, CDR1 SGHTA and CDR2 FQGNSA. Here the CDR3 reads CASSRGGEQFF. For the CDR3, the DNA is TGTGCCAGCAGCCGTGGTGGGGAGCAGTTCTTC.

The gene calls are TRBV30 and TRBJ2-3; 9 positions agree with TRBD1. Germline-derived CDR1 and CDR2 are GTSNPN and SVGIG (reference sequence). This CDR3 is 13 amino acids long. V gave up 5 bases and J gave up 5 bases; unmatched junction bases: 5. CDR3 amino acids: CAWDRGERDTQYF. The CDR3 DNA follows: TGTGCCTGGGACAGGGGGGAGAGAGATACGCAGTATTTT.

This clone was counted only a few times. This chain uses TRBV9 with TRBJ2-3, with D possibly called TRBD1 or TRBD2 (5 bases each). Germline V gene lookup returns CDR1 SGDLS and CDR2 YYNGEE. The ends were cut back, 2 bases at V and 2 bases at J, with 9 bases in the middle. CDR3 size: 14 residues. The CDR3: CASSVLGDTDTQYF. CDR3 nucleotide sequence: TGTGCCAGCAGCGTCTTGGGGGACACAGATACGCAGTATTTT.

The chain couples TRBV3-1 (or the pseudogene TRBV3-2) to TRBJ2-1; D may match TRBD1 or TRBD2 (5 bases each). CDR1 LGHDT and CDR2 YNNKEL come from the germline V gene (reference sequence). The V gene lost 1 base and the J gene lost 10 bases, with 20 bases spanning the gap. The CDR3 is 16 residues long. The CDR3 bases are TGTGCCAGCAGCCAAGTCCGGGACCCCACCCTGGGGGAGCAGTTCTTC. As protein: CASSQVRDPTLGEQFF.